This T cell receptor beta chain was captured by sequencing in a study of blood T cell repertoires in COVID-19 (dated by TCRdb to the early 2020s). For the study in its entirety: Collaborator samples came from the United States, Italy and Spain and covered acute and convalescent phases of COVID-19. The material from the prospective study consisted of cDNA or gDNA derived from T cells, B-cell-depleted T cells, or PBMCs. Deeply sampled blood TCRbeta repertoires from subjects exposed to, actively infected with, or recovered from COVID-19 were included in the dataset. The repertoires were released in a freely available public database meant as a resource for research on the immune response to SARS-CoV-2. The samples were drawn from two sources: the first 160 participants of the ongoing ImmuneRACE study, and 1,000 to 1,500 subjects contributed by 6 global collaborators. Sample metadata almost always included a de-identified subject ID, COVID-19 status, age in years and sex. Where HLA class I and class II types were available, the types were taken from metadata supplied by the sample provider, not from assay-based typing. On the study overall, not on this receptor specifically: The amount of clinical and demographic metadata varied by source and participant and was provided uncurated.

Whole blood was collected in K2EDTA tubes by collaborating institutions according to the institutions' own protocols. For TCRbeta analysis, collaborators shipped samples as frozen whole blood, isolated PBMCs, or DNA extracted from either of those sample types. TCRbeta CDR3 regions were amplified from genomic DNA by means of the immunoSEQ Assay, a bias-controlled multiplex PCR. From the authors' description of their analysis: The number of nucleated cells in each sample was estimated from the amplification of reference gene primers within the assay. To quantify the absolute abundance of each unique TCRbeta CDR3 rearrangement, sequence reads were collapsed and filtered. For each sample, productive Simpson clonality was calculated as the square root of Simpson's diversity index across productive rearrangements. What TCRdb holds here is the immuneACCESS table cut down to in-frame rearrangements. Part of the clones is not present; checked against another copy, under half of the missing clones reflect an unresolved V gene, and the others are unexplained. The D gene and trimming were derived from the DNA, and the V and J assignments and clone size from that table. For this sample the table gives 250,000 to 350,000 clones, of which roughly nine tenths were detected only once. The top ten clones comprise more than 2% of the sample.

Comments on this clone: Its target antigen remains unknown. Base qualities were left out, and no much larger clone turns up one base away.

Sequencing was performed on peripheral blood. The TCR originated in a man younger than 35 with active or convalescent COVID-19.

The CDR3: CASSILRTGEEREKLFF. The DNA reads TGTGCCAGTAGTATTCTCCGGACAGGGGAGGAACGAGAAAAACTGTTTTTT. The receptor chain draws on TRBV19 and TRBJ1-4; 9 central nucleotides agree with TRBD1. The CDR3 measures 17 amino acids from cysteine to phenylalanine. CDR3 DNA is the only sequence kept; it has 51 bases, read in frame from the first base. CDR1 is given as LNHDA and CDR2 as SQIVND, both from the germline V gene (reference sequence). Compared with germline, V lacks 3 bases and J lacks 8 bases; bases without a gene match: 13.